A selection of T cell receptor beta chains follows, all from one sample in a study of vaccination effects on CD4 cells after COVID-19. No antigens are known for them. Clones were sequenced by immunoSEQ multiplex PCR, and TCRdb holds only the in-frame ones, with some missing. The sample has 50,000 or so clones; about 74% are singletons. The sample in question was CD4+ T cells from PBMCs cultured without peptide, obtained after COVID-19 vaccination. These receptors originate from a human donor who had a prior SARS-CoV-2 infection. Both conserved end residues are trimmed from each CDR3. The order of the fields is V gene, J gene, clone size, CDR3 protein. Size is stated for part of the rows, as once, few or many counts, or as a class when the clone is expanded.

V gene: TRBV2
J gene: TRBJ2-7
clone size: -
CDR3 protein: ASSLKTGTQY

V gene: TRBV9
J gene: TRBJ2-7
clone size: -
CDR3 protein: ASSVGGTEEYEQY

V gene: TRBV2
J gene: TRBJ2-2
clone size: -
CDR3 protein: ASKYTGELF

V gene: TRBV7-9
J gene: TRBJ1-2
clone size: -
CDR3 protein: ASSLFRGGPSIIVGYT

V gene: TRBV18
J gene: TRBJ1-1
clone size: -
CDR3 protein: ASSQLLGQMNTEAF

V gene: TRBV6-2/TRBV6-3
J gene: TRBJ1-2
clone size: -
CDR3 protein: ASSYSHRDDGYT

V gene: TRBV7-3
J gene: TRBJ2-3
clone size: -
CDR3 protein: ASSSGATDTQY

V gene: TRBV7-2
J gene: TRBJ2-2
clone size: -
CDR3 protein: ASSLEGPVMAGELF

V gene: TRBV9
J gene: TRBJ2-3
clone size: -
CDR3 protein: ASSVDGTPDTQY

V gene: TRBV27
J gene: TRBJ1-5
clone size: -
CDR3 protein: ASRPLGRVHQPQH

V gene: TRBV6-4
J gene: TRBJ2-1
clone size: many
CDR3 protein: ASSDSSGSYNEQF

V gene: TRBV6-5
J gene: TRBJ1-4
clone size: -
CDR3 protein: ASSTRQVGNEKLF

V gene: TRBV7-8
J gene: TRBJ1-1
clone size: -
CDR3 protein: ASSSPSPLNTEAF

V gene: TRBV4-2
J gene: TRBJ2-3
clone size: few
CDR3 protein: ASSHSRTSGRSPDTQY

V gene: TRBV12-3/TRBV12-4
J gene: TRBJ2-5
clone size: -
CDR3 protein: ASSFRFQETQY

V gene: TRBV7-2
J gene: TRBJ2-1
clone size: few
CDR3 protein: ASSFLPGLAGDPNEQF

V gene: TRBV10-3
J gene: TRBJ2-7
clone size: -
CDR3 protein: AIRAGQGAYEQY

V gene: TRBV5-1
J gene: TRBJ2-3
clone size: -
CDR3 protein: ASSETLAASTDTQY

V gene: TRBV2
J gene: TRBJ1-2
clone size: few
CDR3 protein: ASIEGDHLGYT

V gene: TRBV9
J gene: TRBJ1-2
clone size: once
CDR3 protein: ASSADRARGYGYT

V gene: TRBV29-1
J gene: TRBJ2-3
clone size: -
CDR3 protein: STTIGTYTQY

V gene: TRBV19
J gene: TRBJ2-3
clone size: -
CDR3 protein: ASQRTSGSWDTQY

V gene: TRBV7-2
J gene: TRBJ1-2
clone size: -
CDR3 protein: ASSFTSGSYGYT

V gene: TRBV10-3
J gene: TRBJ2-5
clone size: -
CDR3 protein: AISEGTVQETQY

V gene: TRBV18
J gene: TRBJ2-7
clone size: -
CDR3 protein: ASSPRSTYEQY

V gene: TRBV3-1/TRBV3-2
J gene: TRBJ2-1
clone size: -
CDR3 protein: ASRRTSGSHEQF

V gene: TRBV6-5
J gene: TRBJ1-2
clone size: -
CDR3 protein: ASGSDLNYGYT

V gene: TRBV3-1/TRBV3-2
J gene: TRBJ1-2
clone size: -
CDR3 protein: ASSQEGDGVNYGYT

V gene: TRBV11-3
J gene: TRBJ2-7
clone size: -
CDR3 protein: ASSLDGTGNYEQY

V gene: TRBV7-9
J gene: TRBJ1-4
clone size: -
CDR3 protein: ASTLGGANEKLF

V gene: TRBV3-1/TRBV3-2
J gene: TRBJ2-7
clone size: -
CDR3 protein: ASSPGLAGIYEQY

V gene: TRBV5-4
J gene: TRBJ2-5
clone size: -
CDR3 protein: ASSSRRGGGNQETQY

V gene: TRBV10-3
J gene: TRBJ1-1
clone size: -
CDR3 protein: AISSTGLNTEAF

V gene: TRBV14
J gene: TRBJ1-5
clone size: -
CDR3 protein: ASSQGEGQPQH

V gene: TRBV11-2
J gene: TRBJ2-2
clone size: -
CDR3 protein: ASSLVRGVAGGAGELF

V gene: TRBV5-1
J gene: TRBJ2-2
clone size: once
CDR3 protein: ASSLVPPGQGNTGELF

V gene: TRBV27
J gene: TRBJ2-7
clone size: -
CDR3 protein: ASSPTLSGSRYEQY

V gene: TRBV12-3/TRBV12-4
J gene: TRBJ1-1
clone size: -
CDR3 protein: ASSLPGATEAF

V gene: TRBV5-1
J gene: TRBJ2-7
clone size: -
CDR3 protein: ASSLGFGTAQYEQY

V gene: TRBV27
J gene: TRBJ2-1
clone size: few
CDR3 protein: ASSSRGAYNEQF

V gene: TRBV5-1
J gene: TRBJ2-5
clone size: -
CDR3 protein: ASSSTGWGASVSQETQY

V gene: TRBV12-3/TRBV12-4
J gene: TRBJ1-5
clone size: -
CDR3 protein: ASSLALDQPQH

V gene: TRBV5-1
J gene: TRBJ2-5
clone size: -
CDR3 protein: ASSLVGSGYQETQY

V gene: TRBV5-3
J gene: TRBJ2-3
clone size: -
CDR3 protein: ARSLLKRNPSTDTQY

V gene: TRBV4-2
J gene: TRBJ1-1
clone size: -
CDR3 protein: ASSQDPAGWGTEAF

V gene: TRBV5-6
J gene: TRBJ2-3
clone size: -
CDR3 protein: ASSEQGQPWTDTQY

V gene: TRBV19
J gene: TRBJ1-1
clone size: -
CDR3 protein: ASSIASLGQGNTEAF

V gene: TRBV6-5
J gene: TRBJ1-1
clone size: -
CDR3 protein: ASSYSGLTEAF

V gene: TRBV4-3
J gene: TRBJ2-5
clone size: -
CDR3 protein: ASSQEWGEETQY

V gene: TRBV3-1/TRBV3-2
J gene: TRBJ2-3
clone size: few
CDR3 protein: ASSQELADRTDTQY

V gene: TRBV18
J gene: TRBJ2-7
clone size: -
CDR3 protein: ASSPTRDYPNEQY

V gene: TRBV11-2
J gene: TRBJ2-1
clone size: -
CDR3 protein: ASSLVFGGRGNEQF

V gene: TRBV27
J gene: TRBJ2-7
clone size: -
CDR3 protein: ASSLSGVTLVNEQY